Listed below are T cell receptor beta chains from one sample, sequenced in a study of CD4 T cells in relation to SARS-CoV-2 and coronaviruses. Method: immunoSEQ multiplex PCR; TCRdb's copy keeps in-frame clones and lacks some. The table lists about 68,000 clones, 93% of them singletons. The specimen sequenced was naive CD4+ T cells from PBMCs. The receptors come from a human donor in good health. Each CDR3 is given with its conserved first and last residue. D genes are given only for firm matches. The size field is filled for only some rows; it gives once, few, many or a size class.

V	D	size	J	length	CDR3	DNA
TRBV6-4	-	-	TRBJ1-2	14	CASSDGSSRYGYTF	TGTGCCAGCAGTGACGGCTCCAGCCGGTATGGCTACACCTTC
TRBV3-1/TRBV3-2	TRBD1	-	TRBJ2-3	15	CASSPPGQGADTQYF	TGTGCCAGCAGCCCACCGGGACAGGGGGCAGATACGCAGTATTTT
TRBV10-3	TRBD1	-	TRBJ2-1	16	CAISEPGQGGPNEQFF	TGTGCCATCAGTGAGCCGGGACAGGGGGGGCCCAATGAGCAGTTCTTC
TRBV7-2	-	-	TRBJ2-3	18	CASSLEGAAAPRTDTQYF	TGTGCCAGCAGCTTAGAGGGAGCGGCCGCGCCCCGCACAGATACGCAGTATTTT
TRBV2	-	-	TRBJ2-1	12	CASKLEDNEQFF	TGTGCCAGCAAACTAGAGGACAATGAGCAGTTCTTC
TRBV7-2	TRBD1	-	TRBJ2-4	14	CASRDRDRENIQYF	TGTGCCAGCAGAGACCGGGACAGAGAAAACATTCAGTACTTC
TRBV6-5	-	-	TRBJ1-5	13	CASSLTWPQPQHF	TGTGCCAGCAGCTTAACGTGGCCTCAGCCCCAGCATTTT
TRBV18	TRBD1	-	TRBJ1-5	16	CASSPSGTGGGEPQHF	TGTGCCAGCTCACCAAGCGGGACAGGGGGCGGTGAGCCCCAGCATTTT
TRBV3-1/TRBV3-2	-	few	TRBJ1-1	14	CASSLRGGDTEAFF	TGTGCCAGCAGCTTGAGGGGAGGGGACACTGAAGCTTTCTTT
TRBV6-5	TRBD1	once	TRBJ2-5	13	CASLRTGGETQYF	TGTGCCAGCCTCCGGACAGGGGGAGAGACCCAGTACTTC
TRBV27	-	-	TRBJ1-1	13	CASSTSWNTEAFF	TGTGCCAGCAGTACCTCCTGGAACACTGAAGCTTTCTTT
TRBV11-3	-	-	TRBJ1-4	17	CASSLLYIGGDNEKLFF	TGTGCCAGCAGCTTATTATACATCGGAGGGGATAATGAAAAACTGTTTTTT
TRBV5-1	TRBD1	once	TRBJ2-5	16	CASSSPGQGAAETQYF	TGCGCCAGCAGCTCACCGGGACAGGGGGCGGCGGAGACCCAGTACTTC
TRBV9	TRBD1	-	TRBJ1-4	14	CASSTGVTNEKLFF	TGTGCCAGCAGCACAGGGGTAACTAATGAAAAACTGTTTTTT
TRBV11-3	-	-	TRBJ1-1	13	CASSLFQNTEAFF	TGTGCCAGCAGCTTATTTCAGAACACTGAAGCTTTCTTT
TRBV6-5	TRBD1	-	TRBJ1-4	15	CASTDRDSTNEKLFF	TGTGCCAGCACGGACAGGGACTCAACTAATGAAAAACTGTTTTTT
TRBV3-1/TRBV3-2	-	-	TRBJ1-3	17	CASSQFGSGNSGNTIYF	TGTGCCAGCAGCCAATTCGGGAGCGGGAACTCTGGAAACACCATATATTTT
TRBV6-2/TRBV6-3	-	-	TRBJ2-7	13	CASSYKNTYEQYF	TGTGCCAGCAGTTACAAGAACACGTACGAGCAGTACTTC
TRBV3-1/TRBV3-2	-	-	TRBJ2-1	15	CASSSRDYTYNEQFF	TGTGCCAGCAGCTCACGCGACTATACTTACAATGAGCAGTTCTTC
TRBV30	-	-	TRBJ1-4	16	CAWSDNSGSTNEKLFF	TGTGCCTGGAGTGATAACTCGGGCAGCACTAATGAAAAACTGTTTTTT
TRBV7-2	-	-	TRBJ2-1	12	CASSLNGGEQFF	TGTGCCAGCAGCCTCAATGGTGGTGAGCAGTTCTTC
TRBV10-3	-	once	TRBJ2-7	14	CAISDEQSLKGQYF	TGTGCCATCAGTGATGAACAGAGCCTCAAAGGGCAGTACTTC
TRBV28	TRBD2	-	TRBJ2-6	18	CASSSLAGLEPGANVLTF	TGTGCCAGCAGTTCACTAGCGGGGTTAGAGCCTGGGGCCAACGTCCTGACTTTC
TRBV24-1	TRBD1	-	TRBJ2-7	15	CATSDPRTGNYEQYF	TGTGCCACCAGTGACCCCCGGACAGGGAACTACGAGCAGTACTTC
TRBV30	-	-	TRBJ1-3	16	CAWSVGRPSSGNTIYF	TGTGCCTGGAGTGTAGGTCGGCCGAGCTCTGGAAACACCATATATTTT
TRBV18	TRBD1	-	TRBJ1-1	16	CASSIGTGGLGTEAFF	TGTGCCAGCTCGATCGGGACAGGGGGCCTGGGCACTGAAGCTTTCTTT
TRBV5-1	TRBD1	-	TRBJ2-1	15	CASSEAGGPYNEQFF	TGCGCCAGCAGCGAGGCAGGGGGCCCCTACAATGAGCAGTTCTTC
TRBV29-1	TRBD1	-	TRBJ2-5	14	CSVRGTGGPQTQYF	TGCAGCGTTCGTGGGACAGGGGGCCCACAGACCCAGTACTTC
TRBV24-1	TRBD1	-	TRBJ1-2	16	CATSTGALSPLDGYTF	TGTGCCACCAGCACAGGGGCACTATCCCCCCTAGATGGCTACACCTTC
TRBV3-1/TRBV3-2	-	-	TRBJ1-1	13	CASSLQGITEAFF	TGTGCCAGCAGCCTTCAGGGGATCACTGAAGCTTTCTTT
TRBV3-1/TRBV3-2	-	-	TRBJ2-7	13	CASSHGPSYEQYF	TGTGCCAGCTCCCACGGACCCTCCTACGAGCAGTACTTC
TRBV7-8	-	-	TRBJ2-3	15	CASSWSGRVPDTQYF	TGTGCCAGCAGTTGGAGTGGGCGGGTCCCAGATACGCAGTATTTT
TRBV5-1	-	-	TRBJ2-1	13	CASSLPSFDEQFF	TGCGCCAGCAGCTTGCCAAGTTTCGATGAGCAGTTCTTC
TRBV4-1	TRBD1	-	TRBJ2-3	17	CASSPNQGQGRGDTQYF	TGCGCCAGCAGCCCCAACCAGGGACAGGGTAGGGGAGATACGCAGTATTTT
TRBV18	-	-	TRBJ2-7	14	CASSPLDGSYEQYF	TGTGCCAGCTCACCCCTGGACGGCTCCTACGAGCAGTACTTC
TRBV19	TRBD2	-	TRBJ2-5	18	CASSIHPTSESGGETQYF	TGTGCCAGTAGTATCCACCCGACCTCGGAAAGCGGGGGGGAGACCCAGTACTTC
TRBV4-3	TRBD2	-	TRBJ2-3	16	CASSQGVAGGQDTQYF	TGCGCCAGCAGCCAAGGGGTAGCGGGGGGGCAGGATACGCAGTATTTT
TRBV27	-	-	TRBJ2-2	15	CASKTVQSYTGELFF	TGTGCCAGCAAAACGGTTCAGAGTTACACCGGGGAGCTGTTTTTT
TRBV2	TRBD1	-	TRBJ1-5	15	CASTRTGGDGQPQHF	TGTGCCAGCACCCGAACAGGGGGAGACGGACAGCCCCAGCATTTT
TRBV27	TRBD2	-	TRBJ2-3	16	CASMYLAGGLTDTQYF	TGTGCCAGCATGTATCTCGCGGGGGGCCTCACAGATACGCAGTATTTT
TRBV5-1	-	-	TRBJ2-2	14	CASSAGMNTGELFF	TGCGCCAGCAGCGCGGGAATGAACACCGGGGAGCTGTTTTTT
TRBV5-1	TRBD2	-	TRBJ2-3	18	CASSGGTVAGGTTDTQYF	TGCGCCAGCAGCGGGGGGACCGTAGCGGGGGGGACCACAGATACGCAGTATTTT
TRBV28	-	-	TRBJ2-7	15	CASSLLGRLAYEQYF	TGTGCCAGCAGTTTATTAGGACGCCTGGCCTACGAGCAGTACTTC